The clone carrying this T cell receptor (beta chain) was seen just once. Trimming pared 2 bases from V and 4 bases from J, leaving 11 bases between. Germline values: CDR1 SGHVS, CDR2 FQNEAQ. The CDR3 has 14 residues. Produced via immunoSEQ multiplex PCR; TCRdb's table is partial and in-frame only. This sample has around 83,000 clones, with 70% to 90% found just once. These data are taken from a study of blood T cell repertoires in COVID-19. Across the whole study: Sites in the United States, Italy and Spain provided acute and convalescent COVID-19 samples.

This TCR was sampled from a man older than 75 with active or convalescent COVID-19. Sequencing was performed on peripheral blood. The chain joins TRBV7-8 to TRBJ1-1; tentative D call: TRBD1 (5 bases). The CDR3: CASSLNQGFTEAFF. The CDR3 bases are TGTGCCAGCAGCTTAAATCAGGGTTTCACTGAAGCTTTCTTT. Together with reference TRBV7-8 and TRBJ1-1, the CDR3 gives the full variable domain: GAGVSQSPRYKVAKRGQDVALRCDPISGHVSLFWYQQALGQGPEFLTYFQNEAQLDKSGLPSDRFFAERPEGSVSTLKIQRTQQEDSAVYLCASSLNQGFTEAFFGQGTRLTVV.